This T cell receptor beta chain was obtained from a study of blood T cells in healthy people across ages. Turning to the study itself: About one barcoded TCR beta cDNA was captured per two T cells. Study observations and caveats: With donor CMV status unknown, expanded clonotype changes were possibly confounded.

A sample-barcoded 5' primer and a J-beta primer mix were used in a second PCR of roughly 6 to 11 cycles. TCRdb re-called the 5' RACE reads through MiXCR, storing one row per CDR3 protein. In the table there are 850,000 to 1,100,000 distinct CDR3 sequences, less than 45% of which are singletons. Comment on this clonotype: Its antigen remains unknown.

Germline V gives CDR1 MDHEN, CDR2 SYDVKM. The CDR3 spans 13 residues. The V and J ends lost 5 bases and 5 bases, in that order; junction bases with no gene match: 4. Sequenced sample: blood. The TCR comes from a man between 18 and 35 years old in good health. The rearrangement links TRBV28 to TRBJ2-5, with 8 nucleotides matching TRBD2. CDR3 nucleotide sequence: TGTGCCAGCAGTCTCGGGAGGGTGGAGACCCAGTACTTC. It translates to CASSLGRVETQYF.